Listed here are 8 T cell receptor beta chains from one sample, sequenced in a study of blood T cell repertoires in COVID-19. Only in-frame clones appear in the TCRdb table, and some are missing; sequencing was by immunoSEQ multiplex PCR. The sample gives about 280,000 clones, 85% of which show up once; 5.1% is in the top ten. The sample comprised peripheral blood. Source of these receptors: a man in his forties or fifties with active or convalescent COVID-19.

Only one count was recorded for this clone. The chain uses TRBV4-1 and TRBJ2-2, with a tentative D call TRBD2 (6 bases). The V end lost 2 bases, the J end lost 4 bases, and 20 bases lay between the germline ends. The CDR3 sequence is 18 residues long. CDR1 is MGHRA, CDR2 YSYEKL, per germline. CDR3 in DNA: TGCGCCAGCAGCCAACTTCCTCGGGGCGGGGCGGGCACCGGGGAGCTGTTTTTT. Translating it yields CASSQLPRGGAGTGELFF.

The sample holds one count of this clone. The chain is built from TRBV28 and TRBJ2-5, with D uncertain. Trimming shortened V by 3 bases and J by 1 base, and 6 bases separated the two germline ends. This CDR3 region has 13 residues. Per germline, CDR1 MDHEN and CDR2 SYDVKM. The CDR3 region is CASSFNVQETQYF. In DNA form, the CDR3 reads TGTGCCAGCAGTTTTAATGTCCAAGAGACCCAGTACTTC.

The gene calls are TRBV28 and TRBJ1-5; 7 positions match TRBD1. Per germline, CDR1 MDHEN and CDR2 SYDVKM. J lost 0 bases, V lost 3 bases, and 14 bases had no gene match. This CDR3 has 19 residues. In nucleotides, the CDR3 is TGTGCCAGCAGTTTTTCCAAATTCAGGGGGGACGATAGCAATCAGCCCCAGCATTTT. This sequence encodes CASSFSKFRGDDSNQPQHF.

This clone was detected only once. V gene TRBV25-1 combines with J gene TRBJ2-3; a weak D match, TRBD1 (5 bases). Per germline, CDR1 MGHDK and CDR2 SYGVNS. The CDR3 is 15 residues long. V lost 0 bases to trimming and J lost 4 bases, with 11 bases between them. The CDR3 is CASSEYITRADTQYF. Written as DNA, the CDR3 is TGTGCCAGCAGTGAATATATTACCAGGGCAGATACGCAGTATTTT. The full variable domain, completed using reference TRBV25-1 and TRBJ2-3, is EADIYQTPRYLVIGTGKKITLECSQTMGHDKMYWYQQDPGMELHLIHYSYGVNSTEKGDLSSESTVSRIRTEHFPLTLESARPSHTSQYLCASSEYITRADTQYFGPGTRLTVL.

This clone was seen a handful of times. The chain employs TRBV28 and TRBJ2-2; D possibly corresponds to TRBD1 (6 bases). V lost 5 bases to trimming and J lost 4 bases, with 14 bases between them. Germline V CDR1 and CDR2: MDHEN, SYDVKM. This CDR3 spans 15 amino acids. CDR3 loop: CASSPTGSGTGELFF. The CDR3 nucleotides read TGTGCCAGCAGTCCAACAGGGTCGGGCACCGGGGAGCTGTTTTTT. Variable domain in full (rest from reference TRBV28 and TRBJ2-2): DVKVTQSSRYLVKRTGEKVFLECVQDMDHENMFWYRQDPGLGLRLIYFSYDVKMKEKGDIPEGYSVSREKKERFSLILESASTNQTSMYLCASSPTGSGTGELFFGEGSRLTVL.

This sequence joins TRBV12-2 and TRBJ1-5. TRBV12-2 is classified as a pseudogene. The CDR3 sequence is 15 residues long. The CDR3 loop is CASRLARGPPQPQHF. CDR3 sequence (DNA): TGTGCAAGTCGCTTAGCGCGGGGGCCACCTCAGCCCCAGCATTTT.

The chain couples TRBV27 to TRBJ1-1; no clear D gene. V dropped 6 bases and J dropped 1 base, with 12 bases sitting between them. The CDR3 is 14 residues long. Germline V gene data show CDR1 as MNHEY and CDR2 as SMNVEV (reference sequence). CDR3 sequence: CASSHPTRNTEAFF. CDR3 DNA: TGTGCCAGCAGCCACCCCACTAGGAACACTGAAGCTTTCTTT.

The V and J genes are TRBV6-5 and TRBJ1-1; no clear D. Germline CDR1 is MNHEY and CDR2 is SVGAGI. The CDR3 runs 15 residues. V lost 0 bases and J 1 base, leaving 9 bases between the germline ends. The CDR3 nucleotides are TGTGCCAGCAGTTACTCCCCGAGGCGGAACACTGAAGCTTTCTTT. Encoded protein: CASSYSPRRNTEAFF.